A selection of T cell receptor beta chains follows, all from one sample in a study of OX40 agonist ivuxolimab in advanced cancers. The method was immunoSEQ multiplex PCR; TCRdb's version includes in-frame clones alone and lacks a portion of them. The data contain about 52,000 clones, 94% of them singletons. The sequenced sample was CD4+ or CD8+ T cells sorted from blood, obtained in a trial of the OX40 agonist ivuxolimab. Receptors were obtained from an adult with an advanced solid tumor such as melanoma, head and neck, liver or kidney cancer. Both conserved end residues are part of each CDR3. The order of the fields is CDR3 length, J gene, clone size, V gene, D gene, CDR3 protein, CDR3 DNA. The D gene is left open where the match is weak. Not every row has a clone size; where given, it reads once, few, many or a size class.

CDR3 length: 14
J gene: TRBJ2-7
clone size: NA
V gene: TRBV2
D gene: NA
CDR3 protein: CASSDVLASYEQYF
CDR3 DNA: TGTGCCAGCAGTGATGTCCTAGCGTCCTACGAGCAGTACTTC

CDR3 length: 18
J gene: TRBJ2-1
clone size: NA
V gene: TRBV28
D gene: TRBD1
CDR3 protein: CASSPTRQGSLSYNEQFF
CDR3 DNA: TGTGCCAGCAGTCCTACTAGACAGGGCTCTTTATCCTACAATGAGCAGTTCTTC

CDR3 length: 14
J gene: TRBJ2-1
clone size: NA
V gene: TRBV27
D gene: NA
CDR3 protein: CASSLPPPGLEQFF
CDR3 DNA: TGTGCCAGCAGTCTCCCCCCCCCGGGACTTGAGCAGTTCTTC

CDR3 length: 16
J gene: TRBJ2-7
clone size: NA
V gene: TRBV27
D gene: TRBD2
CDR3 protein: CASRKRAGGNDYEQYF
CDR3 DNA: TGTGCCAGCAGAAAGAGAGCGGGAGGTAATGACTACGAGCAGTACTTC

CDR3 length: 15
J gene: TRBJ2-7
clone size: NA
V gene: TRBV4-1
D gene: NA
CDR3 protein: CASSQDPYSTYEQYF
CDR3 DNA: TGCGCCAGCAGCCAAGATCCCTACAGTACCTACGAGCAGTACTTC

CDR3 length: 14
J gene: TRBJ2-7
clone size: NA
V gene: TRBV5-6
D gene: TRBD2
CDR3 protein: CASSPGTSGNVGVF
CDR3 DNA: TGTGCCAGCAGCCCCGGGACTAGCGGGAATGTAGGCGTTTTC

CDR3 length: 14
J gene: TRBJ2-2
clone size: NA
V gene: TRBV7-6
D gene: NA
CDR3 protein: CASSLERSDGELFF
CDR3 DNA: TGTGCCAGCAGCTTGGAAAGGAGCGACGGGGAGCTGTTTTTT

CDR3 length: 14
J gene: TRBJ1-1
clone size: NA
V gene: TRBV19
D gene: NA
CDR3 protein: CASSPYDGSTEAFF
CDR3 DNA: TGTGCCAGTAGTCCTTATGACGGGTCCACTGAAGCTTTCTTT

CDR3 length: 14
J gene: TRBJ2-7
clone size: NA
V gene: TRBV19
D gene: NA
CDR3 protein: CASSVRSLSYEQYF
CDR3 DNA: TGTGCCAGTAGTGTTCGGAGCCTCTCCTACGAGCAGTACTTC

CDR3 length: 17
J gene: TRBJ1-2
clone size: NA
V gene: TRBV27
D gene: NA
CDR3 protein: CASSRWGGLGSEYGYTF
CDR3 DNA: TGTGCCAGCAGCCGATGGGGGGGGCTGGGCAGCGAGTATGGCTACACCTTC

CDR3 length: 14
J gene: TRBJ2-7
clone size: once
V gene: TRBV28
D gene: NA
CDR3 protein: CASSLGGASYEQYF
CDR3 DNA: TGTGCCAGCAGTTTGGGCGGAGCTTCCTACGAGCAGTACTTC

CDR3 length: 15
J gene: TRBJ2-1
clone size: NA
V gene: TRBV11-1
D gene: TRBD2
CDR3 protein: CASSLYSGSINEQFF
CDR3 DNA: TGTGCCAGCAGCTTATACAGCGGGAGTATCAATGAGCAGTTCTTC

CDR3 length: 16
J gene: TRBJ2-7
clone size: NA
V gene: TRBV7-9
D gene: TRBD1
CDR3 protein: CASSLPRTGVSYEQYF
CDR3 DNA: TGTGCCAGCAGCTTACCACGGACAGGAGTTTCCTACGAGCAGTACTTC